The source of this TCR beta chain is a study of blood T cells in healthy people across ages. V was pared by 5 bases and J by 0 bases, with 15 bases between. Germline CDR1 SGHVS, CDR2 FQNEAQ. This CDR3 contains 16 residues. Together with a sample-barcoded 5' primer, a J-beta primer mix was included in a second PCR lasting about 6 to 11 cycles. Using its own MiXCR run on the 5' RACE reads, TCRdb lists one record per CDR3 protein. The table lists 1.5 million to 2 million distinct CDR3 sequences, approximately 50% of them singletons, with about 2.1% in the top ten. The V call is TRBV7-8, the J call TRBJ2-3; D unclear. The TCR comes from a woman aged 35 to 49 in good health. The specimen sequenced was blood. The CDR3 coding sequence is TGTGCCAGCAGCCCCAAAACCCTGACTAGCACAGATACGCAGTATTTT. Translated: CASSPKTLTSTDTQYF.